This T cell receptor (beta chain) was found in a study of T-cell reconstitution after alpha-beta-depleted transplantation in children. Researchers prepared the TCRbeta library using unique molecular identifiers, the study reports. TCRdb re-analysed the PCR reads in MiXCR, keeping a single row per CDR3 protein. The sample includes some 840,000 distinct CDR3 sequences, roughly 16% of them seen just once. This clonotype showed up just a few times. The CDR3 is 14 residues long. Trimming cost V 0 bases and J 4 bases, with 10 bases left between them. Germline V gene sequence: CDR1 SGHRS, CDR2 YFSETQ. Sequencing was performed on PBMCs, mostly from graft donor cells, taken 360 days after TCRalphabeta/CD19-depleted stem cell transplant. This TCR came from a male patient under 18 who had a stem cell transplant for acute lymphoblastic leukemia, so the T cells may come from the graft donor. The chain recombines TRBV5-1 with TRBJ2-5; D not resolved. CDR3 in DNA: TGCGCCAGCAGCTTGGAGTGGGTGGCAGAGACCCAGTACTTC. Protein product: CASSLEWVAETQYF.